Sequencing of this TCR beta chain was carried out in a study of shared clonotypes between healthy human individuals. Donors, without exception, were Caucasian adults residing in Nashville, Tennessee. The split of CD4+ cells yielded CD45RA+ naive and CD45RA-negative memory subsets. Only in-frame clones appear in the TCRdb table, and some are missing; sequencing was by immunoSEQ multiplex PCR. The sample shows some 580,000 clones, about 96% of them seen only once. V was clipped by 3 bases and J by 0 bases, with 15 bases between them. Germline V gene data show CDR1 as MDHEN and CDR2 as SYDVKM. This CDR3 has 17 residues. This clone has a single count.

This chain uses TRBV28 with TRBJ2-1; the D gene could be TRBD1 or TRBD2 (5 bases each). The specimen sequenced was naive CD4+ T cells sorted from blood. The subset was: CD45RA+ positively selected. The receptor's source is a woman in her 30s in good health. The DNA for the CDR3 is TGTGCCAGCAGTTTTCCCATCCGGGGCCGCTCCTACAATGAGCAGTTCTTC. This translates into CASSFPIRGRSYNEQFF.